This paragraph covers one T cell receptor beta chain sequence. What it recognizes is unknown. This sample is part of a study of post-analysis software for immune sequencing data. General study findings and limits: Normalized Chao1 diversity was significantly lower in multiple sclerosis patients than in controls. Patients showed TRBV5-6, TRBV5-1 and TRBV20-1 among 4 or 5 TRBV segments more frequent than in controls.

CDR3 length: 15 amino acids. Each TCR beta cDNA library carried unique molecular identifiers. TCRdb redid the calling of the PCR reads with MiXCR, one entry per CDR3 protein. The sample consists of around 770,000 distinct CDR3 sequences, about 43% of them appearing once. Specimen: blood. The chain recombines TRBV21-1 with TRBJ2-3. TRBV21-1 corresponds to a pseudogene. The source of this sequence is a girl aged 5-17 years with multiple sclerosis. CDR3 DNA sequence: TGTGCCAGCAGCCCCCAAACTCAGACCACAGATACGCAGTATTTT. Protein product: CASSPQTQTTDTQYF.